This entry describes one T cell receptor beta chain. Antigen specificity is unknown. TCRdb derives one entry per CDR3 protein from the 5' RACE reads, leaving out DNA. This sample's table has roughly 350,000 distinct CDR3 sequences. This entry comes from a study of T cells expressing NK-cell markers. Overall study results and limits: There were a handful of donors in whom these clonotypes also led the CD3+CD56-NKG2C+ fraction. The study did not resolve the HCMV specificity of expanded NKG2C+ T cell clones.

Sequencing input: blood T cells: a sorted CD56 or NKG2C T cell subset, CD4+ or CD8+ T cells, or bulk PBMC T cells (not recorded which). The source of this sequence is a man aged 18-69 years in good health.

This CDR3 reads CASSVSQIQTQYF. This chain links TRBV2 with TRBJ2-5. There are 13 residues in the CDR3. Looked up from germline, CDR1 is SNHLY and CDR2 is FYNNEI.